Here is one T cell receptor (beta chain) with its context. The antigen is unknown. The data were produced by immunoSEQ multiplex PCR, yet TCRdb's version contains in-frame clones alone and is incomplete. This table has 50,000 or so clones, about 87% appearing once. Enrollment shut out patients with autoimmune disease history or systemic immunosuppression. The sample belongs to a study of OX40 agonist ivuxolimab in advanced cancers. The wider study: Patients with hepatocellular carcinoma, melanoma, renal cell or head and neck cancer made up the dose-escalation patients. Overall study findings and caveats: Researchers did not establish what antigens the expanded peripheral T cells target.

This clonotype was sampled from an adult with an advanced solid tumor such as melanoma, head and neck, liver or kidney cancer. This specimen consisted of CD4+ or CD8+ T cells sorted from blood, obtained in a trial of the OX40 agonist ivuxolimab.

The CDR3 sequence is CASSQSGGFGGTQYF. The CDR3 bases are TGTGCCAGCAGCCAATCGGGCGGGTTTGGGGGAACGCAGTACTTC. The chain employs TRBV16 and TRBJ2-7; D possibly uses TRBD1 or TRBD2 (5 bases each). CDR3 size: 15 residues. The germline V gene has CDR1 KGHSY and CDR2 FQNENV. V was trimmed by 0 bases and J by 9 bases, leaving 18 bases between them.